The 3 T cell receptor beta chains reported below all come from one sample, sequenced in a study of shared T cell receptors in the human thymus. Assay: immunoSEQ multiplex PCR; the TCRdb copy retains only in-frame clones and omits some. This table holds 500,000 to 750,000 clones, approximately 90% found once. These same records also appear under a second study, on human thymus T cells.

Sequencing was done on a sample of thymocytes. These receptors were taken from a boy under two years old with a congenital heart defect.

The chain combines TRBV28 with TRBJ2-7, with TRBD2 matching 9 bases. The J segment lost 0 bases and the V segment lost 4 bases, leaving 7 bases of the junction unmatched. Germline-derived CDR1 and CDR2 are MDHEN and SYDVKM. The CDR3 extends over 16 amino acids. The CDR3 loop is CASSSRLAETSYEQYF. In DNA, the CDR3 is TGTGCCAGCAGTTCAAGACTAGCGGAGACCTCCTACGAGCAGTACTTC. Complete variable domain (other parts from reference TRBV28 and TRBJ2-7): DVKVTQSSRYLVKRTGEKVFLECVQDMDHENMFWYRQDPGLGLRLIYFSYDVKMKEKGDIPEGYSVSREKKERFSLILESASTNQTSMYLCASSSRLAETSYEQYFGPGTRLTVT.

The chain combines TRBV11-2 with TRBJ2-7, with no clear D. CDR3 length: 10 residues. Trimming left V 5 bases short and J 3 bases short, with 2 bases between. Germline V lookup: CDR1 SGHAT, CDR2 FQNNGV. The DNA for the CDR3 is TGTGCCAGCAGCCTCTACGAGCAGTACTTC. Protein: CASSLYEQYF.

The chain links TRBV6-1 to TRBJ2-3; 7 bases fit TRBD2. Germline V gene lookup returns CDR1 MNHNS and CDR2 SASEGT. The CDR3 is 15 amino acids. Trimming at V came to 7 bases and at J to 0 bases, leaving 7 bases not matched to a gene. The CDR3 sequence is CASTPGLKSTDTQYF. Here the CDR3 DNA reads TGTGCCAGCACGCCGGGACTAAAGAGCACAGATACGCAGTATTTT.